This T cell receptor (beta chain) was documented in a study of shared clonotypes between healthy human individuals. About this clone itself: The same CDR3 is also encoded by other DNA sequences in this sample.

The table came from immunoSEQ multiplex PCR; TCRdb's copy has only in-frame clones and leaves some out. Of around 2.1 million clones listed, nearly 97% were seen once; the top ten hold roughly 0.13%. Germline values: CDR1 GTSNPN, CDR2 SVGIG (reference sequence). The CDR3 is made up of 11 amino acids. Trimming took 4 bases from V and 3 from J, leaving 5 bases between them. The specimen sequenced was naive CD4+ T cells sorted from blood. Subset: CD45RA+ positively selected. The sequence came from a man between 18 and 29 years old in good health. The gene calls are TRBV30 and TRBJ2-3, with unresolved D. The CDR3 nucleotides read TGTGCCTGGACATCTACAGATACGCAGTATTTT. It specifies CAWTSTDTQYF. Full variable domain (remainder filled in from reference TRBV30 and TRBJ2-3): SQTIHQWPATLVQPVGSPLSLECTVEGTSNPNLYWYRQAAGRGLQLLFYSVGIGQISSEVPQNLSASRPQDRQFILSSKKLLLSDSGFYLCAWTSTDTQYFGPGTRLTVL.